This passage covers 5 T cell receptor beta chains from one sample sequenced in a study of cytomegalovirus exposure and HLA in healthy donors. Use of 60 Vbeta and 13 Jbeta primers characterized the PCR. Libraries were prepared by immunoSEQ multiplex PCR; TCRdb keeps only in-frame clonotypes and omits some of them. With 190,000 or so clones in the sample, the ten largest clones hold around 0.74%. Material: PBMCs. The receptors shown here come from a boy aged 5-17 years in good health and CMV-seronegative.

This chain joins TRBV4-2 and TRBJ2-1; maybe TRBD2 (6 bases). CDR1 is LGHNA, CDR2 YNFKEQ, per germline. The length of the CDR3 is 16 residues. V lost 3 bases, J lost 10 bases, and 22 bases lay in between. This chain's CDR3 is CASSQEPGLVPTEQFF. The CDR3 bases are TGTGCCAGCAGCCAGGAACCGGGACTCGTTCCGACCGAGCAGTTCTTC.

This chain joins TRBV7-2 and TRBJ2-5, with 11 nucleotides matching TRBD2. This CDR3 comprises 15 residues. V dropped 5 bases and J dropped 2; count of bases not matched to a gene: 4. From germline, CDR1 is SGHTA and CDR2 FQGNSA. DNA of the CDR3: TGTGCCAGCAGCCCGGGGACTAGCGGACAAGAGACCCAGTACTTC. This gives the protein CASSPGTSGQETQYF.

J is TRBJ1-2 and V is TRBV6-6; D might be TRBD1 (6 bases). Trimming shortened V by 0 bases and J by 7 bases, and 15 bases separated the two germline ends. The CDR3 runs to 15 residues. Germline values: CDR1 MNHNY, CDR2 SVGAGI (reference sequence). The CDR3 spells CASSYSDRPEGGYTF. CDR3 DNA sequence: TGTGCCAGCAGTTACTCTGACAGGCCCGAGGGTGGCTACACCTTC.

The gene calls are TRBV7-3 and TRBJ1-2; tentative D call: TRBD1 (5 bases). The CDR3 loop spans 13 amino acids. V lost 1 base to trimming and J lost 8 bases, with 11 bases between them. Germline-derived CDR1 and CDR2 are SGHTA and FQGTGA. The CDR3 region is CASSLIGGGGYTF. In nucleotides, the CDR3 is TGTGCCAGCAGCTTAATTGGGGGAGGAGGCTACACCTTC.

The rearrangement joins TRBV18 to TRBJ1-1, with D perhaps TRBD1 (6 bases). V was cut by 3 bases and J by 6 bases, with 20 bases left in between. There are 16 residues in the CDR3. Looked up from germline, CDR1 is KGHSH and CDR2 is LQKENI. The CDR3 DNA follows: TGTGCCAGCTCACCCGGAATCCCCAGGGGAATGTCTGAAGCTTTCTTT. Translated, it gives CASSPGIPRGMSEAFF.